The clone carrying this T cell receptor beta chain was seen just once. What it recognizes is unknown. This sample is drawn from a study of OX40 agonist ivuxolimab in advanced cancers. General study points: Clonal expansion from baseline to week 6 occurred in both CD4+ and CD8+ T cells.

The germline V and J ends were trimmed by 10 bases and 1 base, with 13 bases remaining between them. This CDR3 spans 13 amino acids. From germline, CDR1 is MDHEN and CDR2 SYDVKM. Method: immunoSEQ multiplex PCR; TCRdb's copy keeps in-frame clones and lacks some. The data contain approximately 100,000 clones, about 83% of them singletons. This clonotype originated in an adult with an advanced solid tumor such as melanoma, head and neck, liver or kidney cancer. The rearrangement uses TRBV28 and TRBJ1-1; no definite D call. The specimen was CD4+ or CD8+ T cells sorted from blood, collected in a trial of the OX40 agonist ivuxolimab. The chain's CDR3 is CATFLVGNTEAFF. The CDR3 coding sequence is TGTGCCACCTTTCTGGTAGGGAACACTGAAGCTTTCTTT. The variable domain in full, completed from reference TRBV28 and TRBJ1-1, reads DVKVTQSSRYLVKRTGEKVFLECVQDMDHENMFWYRQDPGLGLRLIYFSYDVKMKEKGDIPEGYSVSREKKERFSLILESASTNQTSMYLCATFLVGNTEAFFGQGTRLTVV.